The 17 T cell receptor beta chains reported below all come from one sample, sequenced in a study of Ad26.COV2.S vaccination and SARS-CoV-2 variants. Sample treatment: around 19 received Ad26.COV2.S at low or high dose, single or two shots; about 5 received placebo; per-sample allocation not given. After the first vaccine or placebo injection, samples were drawn on day 63. Libraries were prepared by immunoSEQ multiplex PCR; TCRdb keeps only in-frame clonotypes and omits some of them. Among approximately 410,000 clones listed, roughly 88% were seen once. Sequenced here: peripheral blood, sampled in a trial of Ad26.COV2.S vaccine versus placebo. Source of these receptors: a person between 18 and 60 years old who received the Ad26.COV2.S COVID-19 vaccine or a placebo.

The V and J genes are TRBV7-2 and TRBJ2-6, with 7 positions matching TRBD1. This CDR3 contains 16 residues. The ends lost 8 bases at V and 2 bases at J; junction bases unmatched: 9. Germline lookup yields CDR1 SGHTA and CDR2 FQGNSA. CDR3 region: CASAPATGAGANVLTF. The CDR3, as DNA: TGTGCCAGCGCCCCGGCCACAGGGGCTGGGGCCAACGTCCTGACTTTC.

The V and J genes are TRBV5-4 and TRBJ1-2; 7 bases fit TRBD1. The length of the CDR3 is 14 residues. The V gene end was trimmed by 6 bases and the J gene end by 4 bases; junction bases not matched to a gene: 9. Germline CDR1 SGHNT, CDR2 YYREEE (reference sequence). The CDR3 loop reads CASTLQGGIYGYTF. The DNA of the CDR3 is TGTGCCAGCACCCTGCAGGGGGGGATCTATGGCTACACCTTC.

This sequence joins TRBV29-1 and TRBJ1-5; 9 nucleotides match TRBD1. The CDR3 has 15 residues. J was trimmed by 3 bases and V by 5 bases; bases with no gene match: 8. Germline lookup yields CDR1 SQVTM and CDR2 ANQGSEA. This CDR3 reads CSVKITGGINQPQHF. The CDR3 region has the DNA TGCAGCGTTAAGATAACAGGGGGCATCAATCAGCCCCAGCATTTT.

The rearrangement links TRBV27 to TRBJ2-7; either TRBD1 or TRBD2 may supply D (5 bases each). From germline, CDR1 is MNHEY and CDR2 SMNVEV (reference sequence). CDR3 size: 14 residues. V lost 4 bases to trimming and J lost 1 base, with 11 bases between them. The CDR3 sequence: CASSSRDPSYEQYF. The CDR3 DNA reads as TGTGCCAGCAGTTCCCGGGACCCATCCTACGAGCAGTACTTC.

J is TRBJ2-7 and V is TRBV6-2 or TRBV6-3; D remains unclear. The CDR3 has 13 residues. Trimming removed 0 bases from V and 0 bases from J, with 3 bases in between. CDR1 and CDR2 (germline): MNHEY, SVGEGT. CDR3 region: CASSYSSSYEQYF. CDR3 bases: TGTGCCAGCAGTTACTCGAGCTCCTACGAGCAGTACTTC.

The CDR3 region is CASSGGLLRIYEQYF. The CDR3, as DNA: TGTGCCAGCAGTGGGGGACTCCTGCGGATCTACGAGCAGTACTTC. V is TRBV2 and J is TRBJ2-7; a possible D gene is TRBD2 (6 bases). Germline V gene data show CDR1 as SNHLY and CDR2 as FYNNEI. Deletions cut 4 bases from V and 3 bases from J, with 16 bases between. The CDR3 runs to 15 residues.

This chain uses TRBV2 with TRBJ2-1; 7 positions agree with TRBD1. Germline V gene lookup returns CDR1 SNHLY and CDR2 FYNNEI. The CDR3 spans 13 residues. With 8 bases clipped from V and 6 bases from J, the junction kept 7 bases outside the gene matches. In DNA form, the CDR3 reads TGTGCCAGCTATGAGACAGGGTTCAATGAGCAGTTCTTC. Translated, it gives CASYETGFNEQFF.

A single count supports this clone. This chain joins TRBV19 and TRBJ2-3; possible D gene TRBD1, 6 bases. The germline gives CDR1 LNHDA, CDR2 SQIVND (reference sequence). V lost 1 base, J lost 5 bases, and 16 bases lay in between. This CDR3 has 16 amino acids. The CDR3 sequence is CASSIGSGAYVDTQYF. CDR3 nucleotides: TGTGCCAGTAGTATAGGTTCAGGGGCTTATGTAGATACGCAGTATTTT.

The gene calls are TRBV9 and TRBJ2-1, with 12 bases fitting TRBD2. The CDR3 is made up of 17 amino acids. Trimming cost V 0 bases and J 6 bases; bases outside gene matches: 7. Germline CDR1 and CDR2: SGDLS and YYNGEE. The CDR3 loop is CASSVGLAGGPGNEQFF. In DNA form, the CDR3 reads TGTGCCAGCAGCGTAGGTCTAGCGGGGGGGCCCGGCAATGAGCAGTTCTTC.

CDR3 residues: CASSQTPPSSSSYEQYF. DNA for the CDR3: TGTGCCAGCAGCCAAACACCCCCCAGTTCCAGCTCCTACGAGCAGTACTTC. The chain joins TRBV3-1 (or the pseudogene TRBV3-2) to TRBJ2-7; D gene uncertain. V shed 2 bases and J shed 0 bases, with 17 bases lying between them. The CDR3 is 17 residues long. Germline V lookup: CDR1 LGHDT, CDR2 YNNKEL (reference sequence).

V gene TRBV28 combines with J gene TRBJ2-1; TRBD1 agrees at 8 bases. The CDR3 loop spans 15 amino acids. The V gene's germline CDR1 is MDHEN and CDR2 SYDVKM. V was pared by 5 bases and J by 5 bases, with 8 bases of the junction left unmatched. CDR3 amino acids: CASSLQGALDNEQFF. The CDR3 DNA reads as TGTGCCAGCAGTCTCCAGGGGGCTCTCGACAATGAGCAGTTCTTC.

The chain recombines TRBV6-1 with TRBJ1-2, with D maybe TRBD1 (6 bases). Germline V CDR1 and CDR2: MNHNS, SASEGT. CDR3 length equals 18 residues. V lost 1 base to trimming and J lost 4 bases, with 22 bases between them. The CDR3 region has the DNA TGTGCCAGCAGTGAAGAGGGTGAAAGGACAGCGGTTCTCTATGGCTACACCTTC. Encoded protein: CASSEEGERTAVLYGYTF.

The genes are TRBV7-6 and TRBJ1-1; D is unresolved. Germline CDR1 is SGHVS and CDR2 is FNYEAQ. Trimming stripped 5 bases from V and 7 bases from J, with 23 bases between. The CDR3 is 16 residues long. DNA for the CDR3: TGTGCCAGCAGCACCGCGTTGTTCCGGGAGGACGGTGAAGCTTTCTTT. It specifies CASSTALFREDGEAFF.

This rearrangement joins TRBV5-4 to TRBJ2-4; TRBD1 agrees at 9 bases. V lost 2 bases, J lost 4 bases, and 4 bases stayed unmatched. The CDR3 is 15 amino acids. The germline gives CDR1 SGHNT, CDR2 YYREEE (reference sequence). The CDR3 loop reads CASSLGQGRKNIQYF. The CDR3 nucleotides are TGTGCCAGCAGCTTAGGACAGGGGCGAAAAAACATTCAGTACTTC.

The chain has TRBV6-5 and TRBJ1-5; D call uncertain. Germline lookup yields CDR1 MNHEY and CDR2 SVGAGI. V lost 8 bases, J lost 0 bases, and 11 bases lay in between. The CDR3 spans 14 residues. CDR3: CASDREPSNQPQHF. The CDR3 nucleotides are TGTGCCAGCGATCGGGAGCCTAGCAATCAGCCCCAGCATTTT.

The J gene is TRBJ2-4, the V gene TRBV2, with a tentative D call TRBD2 (6 bases). Per the germline V gene, CDR1 is SNHLY and CDR2 is FYNNEI. Trimming pared 1 base from V and 5 bases from J, leaving 15 bases between. The CDR3 consists of 16 residues. Here the CDR3 DNA reads TGTGCCAGCAGTGAAGAGGTGGGGGAGGTGGAAAACATTCAGTACTTC. Protein sequence: CASSEEVGEVENIQYF. The entire variable domain, with the rest obtained from reference TRBV2 and TRBJ2-4, is as follows: EPEVTQTPSHQVTQMGQEVILRCVPISNHLYFYWYRQILGQKVEFLVSFYNNEISEKSEIFDDQFSVERPDGSNFTLKIRSTKLEDSAMYFCASSEEVGEVENIQYFGAGTRLSVL.

The V call is TRBV27, the J call TRBJ1-2; TRBD1 agrees at 7 bases. The V and J ends lost 4 bases and 0 bases, in that order; junction bases with no gene match: 8. This CDR3 comprises 16 residues. From germline, CDR1 is MNHEY and CDR2 SMNVEV (reference sequence). The CDR3 DNA follows: TGTGCCAGCAGTTCGTTGGGGGACAGAGCTAACTATGGCTACACCTTC. Translation: CASSSLGDRANYGYTF.